This entry describes one T cell receptor (beta chain). Researchers took RNA transcripts and amplified the TCR beta CDR3 regions from them. During a first-round RT-PCR of the TCR CDR3, the HTBI primer set was used. TCRdb re-derived calls from the multiplex PCR reads in MiXCR, one entry per CDR3 protein. The sample lists over 300,000 distinct CDR3 sequences, 14% occurring once. This sample is part of a study of T cells in Graves' hyperthyroidism and ophthalmopathy. The ends were cut back, 1 base at V and 4 bases at J, with 13 bases in the middle. The CDR3 consists of 16 residues. Germline V gives CDR1 MGHRA, CDR2 YSYEKL.

The chain joins TRBV4-1 to TRBJ2-2, with D unresolved. Sequencing was done on a sample of blood. This receptor was obtained from an older woman with Graves' hyperthyroidism. Here the CDR3 DNA reads TGCGCCAGCAGCCAAGTCCCCTACACAATCACCGGGGAGCTGTTTTTT. Residues: CASSQVPYTITGELFF.